This is a list of T cell receptor beta chains from one sample in a study of chemoradiotherapy in HPV16-positive cancers. The assay was immunoSEQ multiplex PCR, and TCRdb's table has in-frame clones only and misses some. The sample has roughly 9,300 clones, more than 70% seen once. Sample: blood, taken from a patient who underwent chemoradiotherapy. The receptors were sampled from a human donor with HPV-associated anogenital cancer. CDR3s include the opening cysteine and the closing phenylalanine or tryptophan. The D gene is left open where the match is weak. A row's size may be missing; if present it is once, few, many or a size class.

>TRBJ1-5|NA|NA|TRBV6-4
CASSWDIPLIQPQHF
TGTGCCAGCAGTTGGGACATCCCGTTAATCCAGCCCCAGCATTTT
>TRBJ2-2|NA|few|TRBV4-3
CASSQDGQYTGELFF
TGCGCCAGCAGCCAAGATGGGCAGTACACCGGGGAGCTGTTTTTT
>TRBJ1-2|TRBD1|few|TRBV19
CASSRDRDYYGYTF
TGTGCCAGTAGCCGGGACAGGGATTACTATGGCTACACCTTC
>TRBJ2-1|NA|NA|TRBV2
CASDERSTYNEQFF
TGTGCCAGCGACGAGCGGTCGACCTACAATGAGCAGTTCTTC
>TRBJ1-1|NA|NA|TRBV5-6
CASSLYGQGTMNTEAFF
TGTGCCAGCAGCCTTTACGGGCAGGGGACTATGAACACTGAAGCTTTCTTT
>TRBJ2-1|NA|NA|TRBV2
CASSPLGVYEQFF
TGTGCCAGCAGTCCCTTGGGAGTGTATGAGCAGTTCTTC
>TRBJ2-1|NA|NA|TRBV7-2
CASSFGGAGIGNEQFF
TGTGCCAGCAGCTTCGGGGGCGCCGGGATTGGGAATGAGCAGTTCTTC
>TRBJ1-4|NA|NA|TRBV5-6
CASSLFRGLGDEKLFF
TGTGCCAGCAGCTTGTTCCGGGGCCTGGGGGATGAAAAACTGTTTTTT
>TRBJ1-1|NA|once|TRBV20-1
CSAGAFGPFF
TGCAGTGCTGGGGCTTTCGGCCCTTTCTTT
>TRBJ2-3|NA|NA|TRBV7-9
CASTSSGTDTQYF
TGTGCCAGCACCTCGTCCGGGACAGATACGCAGTATTTT
>TRBJ1-1|NA|once|TRBV7-8
CASSLAPNTEAFF
TGTGCCAGCAGCTTAGCCCCGAACACTGAAGCTTTCTTT
>TRBJ2-7|NA|NA|TRBV18
CASSPPEGHAAYEQYF
TGTGCCAGCTCACCACCGGAGGGACACGCTGCCTACGAGCAGTACTTC
>TRBJ1-3|NA|NA|TRBV5-4
CASSLTGSGNTIYF
TGTGCCAGCAGCTTGACAGGGTCTGGAAACACCATATATTTT
>TRBJ2-6|NA|NA|TRBV9
CASSQGSSGANVLTF
TGTGCCAGCAGCCAGGGGAGTTCTGGGGCCAACGTCCTGACTTTC
>TRBJ1-2|NA|NA|TRBV10-3
CAISEGLGEGGYTF
TGTGCCATCAGTGAGGGTCTGGGGGAAGGAGGCTACACCTTC
>TRBJ1-1|NA|once|TRBV5-4
CASSLSRVNTEAFF
TGTGCCAGCAGCTTGAGCAGGGTAAACACTGAAGCTTTCTTT